These T cell receptor beta chains were read from a single sample in a study of vaccination effects on CD4 cells after COVID-19. The antigens of these receptors remain unknown. Some clones are missing from TCRdb's copy, which holds only in-frame ones; the method was immunoSEQ multiplex PCR. In the table there are roughly 64,000 clones, about 72% of which are singletons. Here the sequenced sample was CD4+ T cells from PBMCs cultured without peptide, taken before COVID-19 vaccination. Receptors were obtained from a human donor who had a prior SARS-CoV-2 infection. Both conserved end residues are trimmed from each CDR3.

v_gene	j_gene	CDR3aa
TRBV3-1/TRBV3-2	TRBJ2-6	ASSQDLARGRSGANVLT
TRBV5-1	TRBJ2-1	ASSSAGTGGVNEQF
TRBV10-1	TRBJ2-7	ASSAWVQGD
TRBV7-3	TRBJ2-1	ASSLISGTYNEQF
TRBV18	TRBJ1-3	ASSPSTGAGNTIY
TRBV7-9	TRBJ2-2	ASSLNTGELF
TRBV24-1	TRBJ2-1	ATNYPRPGLDEQF
TRBV12-3/TRBV12-4	TRBJ1-2	ASSNGTVYGYT
TRBV12-5	TRBJ2-7	ASGLGQLEQY
TRBV7-3	TRBJ1-6	ASSPNSNSPLH
TRBV9	TRBJ1-3	ASSVGRSSGNTIY
TRBV7-3	TRBJ2-1	ASSLDSYNEQF
TRBV5-1	TRBJ1-6	ASSLRGRDSPLH
TRBV5-4	TRBJ1-1	ASRSTASNTEAF
TRBV2	TRBJ2-3	ASKYQNTQY
TRBV5-1	TRBJ1-2	ASSSGGSINYGYT
TRBV4-2	TRBJ2-7	ASSQGPSVSFSSYEQY
TRBV5-5	TRBJ2-1	ASSVLAGSYNEQF
TRBV10-3	TRBJ2-2	AISSGLAEVGELF
TRBV7-8	TRBJ2-3	ASSSEIAEWPDTQY
TRBV10-1	TRBJ1-5	ASSGAVDTAFDDQAQH
TRBV3-1/TRBV3-2	TRBJ2-1	ASSQVVYNEQF
TRBV24-1	TRBJ2-5	ATSDPSETGGETQY
TRBV2	TRBJ2-5	AGQGAGETQY
TRBV4-2	TRBJ1-3	ASSQGNRGSSGNTIY
TRBV7-9	TRBJ1-2	ASSLLTQASTTNYGYT
TRBV7-3	TRBJ2-3	ASSARVPDTQY
TRBV18	TRBJ1-1	ASSPIAGSMNTEAF
TRBV28	TRBJ1-4	ATLTVNEKLF
TRBV5-4	TRBJ1-1	ASSLSRTSTEAF
TRBV7-2	TRBJ2-7	ASSLGPGIGYEQY